This is a list of T cell receptor beta chains from one sample in a study of Graves' ophthalmopathy and Graves' hyperthyroidism. One entry per CDR3 protein, called by TCRdb with MiXCR from the multiplex PCR reads. The sample carries some 350,000 distinct CDR3 sequences, 17% recorded once. Material: peripheral blood. The origin of the receptors is an adult woman with stable Graves' hyperthyroidism. Both conserved end residues are part of each CDR3. Fields, in order: J gene, D gene, CDR3 length, V gene, clone size, CDR3 DNA, CDR3 protein. D genes are given only for firm matches. Clone size is given for some rows only: seen once, a few or many times, or a class if the clone is expanded.

TRBJ2-2 | . | 13 | TRBV5-1 | many | TGCGCCAGCAGCTTGGGGCCCCCCGGGGAGCTGTTTTTT | CASSLGPPGELFF
TRBJ1-2 | TRBD1 | 19 | TRBV28 | many | TGTGCCAGCAGGGGGTACCGGGACAGGGGGCTCACGGCTAACTATGGCTACACCTTC | CASRGYRDRGLTANYGYTF
TRBJ2-7 | TRBD2 | 15 | TRBV20-1 | many | TGCAGTGCCCTGGGACTAGCGTCCCACCCGGGGGAGCAGTACTTC | CSALGLASHPGEQYF
TRBJ1-1 | . | 13 | TRBV29-1 | . | TGCAGCTCCGCTGGGGTTTCGAACACTGAAGCTTTCTTT | CSSAGVSNTEAFF
TRBJ2-7 | TRBD2 | 15 | TRBV28 | many | TGTGCCAGCAGTTTATCGACTAGCGTGTCCTACGAGCAGTACTTC | CASSLSTSVSYEQYF
TRBJ1-5 | . | 16 | TRBV7-8 | many | TGTGCCAGCAGCTCAACCTTCGGGCCTTACAATCAGCCCCAGCATTTT | CASSSTFGPYNQPQHF
TRBJ2-5 | . | 13 | TRBV12-3/TRBV12-4 | many | TGTGCCAGCAGTCCGCCCCGAAAAGAGACCCAGTACTTC | CASSPPRKETQYF
TRBJ2-5 | TRBD2 | 16 | TRBV20-1 | few | TGCAGTGCCCGGACTAGCGGGAGCGACCGACAAGAGACCCAGTACTTC | CSARTSGSDRQETQYF
TRBJ2-7 | TRBD2 | 15 | TRBV2 | few | TGTGCCAGCAGTCAACGGACTAGCGGGAGTGATGAGCAGTACTTC | CASSQRTSGSDEQYF
TRBJ2-4 | TRBD1 | 15 | TRBV4-2 | few | TGTGCCAGCAGCCAAGATCGAGGGACAGGGAGCTTATGGTACTTC | CASSQDRGTGSLWYF
TRBJ2-7 | . | 12 | TRBV20-1 | few | TGCAGTGCTACGTACGGGAACTACGAGCAGTACTTC | CSATYGNYEQYF
TRBJ2-7 | TRBD1 | 15 | TRBV5-1 | many | TGCGCCAGCAGCTCGAAACCGGGACAGGGCTACGAGCAGTACTTC | CASSSKPGQGYEQYF
TRBJ2-7 | TRBD2 | 16 | TRBV7-4 | many | TGTGCCAGCAGCTTCCTCTCTAGCGGAAGATTCTACGAGCAGTACTTC | CASSFLSSGRFYEQYF
TRBJ2-7 | TRBD1 | 14 | TRBV5-6 | many | TGTGCCAGCAGCTTGACAGGGGATGAGTACGAGCAGTACTTC | CASSLTGDEYEQYF
TRBJ1-1 | TRBD1 | 17 | TRBV28 | . | TGTGCCAGCAGCCGGGCGACAGGGTTGAGGAGGAACACTGAAGCTTTCTTT | CASSRATGLRRNTEAFF
TRBJ1-1 | TRBD1 | 15 | TRBV13 | many | TGTGCCAGCAGCCCAGACAGGGTTGAGGTCGCTGAAGCTTTCTTT | CASSPDRVEVAEAFF
TRBJ1-2 | . | 12 | TRBV20-1 | many | TGCAGTGCAAAGGACGGCTACGATGGCTACACCTTC | CSAKDGYDGYTF
TRBJ2-2 | TRBD1 | 15 | TRBV12-3/TRBV12-4 | many | TGTGCCAGCAGTTTCCGACAGGGGAGTATCGGGGAGCTGTTTTTT | CASSFRQGSIGELFF
TRBJ1-1 | TRBD1 | 13 | TRBV12-3/TRBV12-4 | many | TGTGCCAGCACCGAGGGGGCGCCTACTGAAGCTTTCTTT | CASTEGAPTEAFF
TRBJ1-2 | TRBD1 | 14 | TRBV24-1 | many | TGTGCCACCAGTGAGGGCAGGGGGCTCTATGGCTACACCTTC | CATSEGRGLYGYTF
TRBJ2-2 | TRBD2 | 15 | TRBV5-1 | few | TGCGCCAGCAGCGGGGGGACTAGAGGCAATCGGGGGCTGTTTTTT | CASSGGTRGNRGLFF
TRBJ2-7 | . | 14 | TRBV13 | . | TGTGCCAGCAGCCAAGGGGTCTCGGGATACGAGCAGTACTTC | CASSQGVSGYEQYF
TRBJ2-7 | . | 17 | TRBV11-2 | few | TGTGCCAGCAGCTTGGGGATACAGGGACTCCCCCCCTACGAGCAGTACTTC | CASSLGIQGLPPYEQYF
TRBJ1-2 | TRBD1 | 15 | TRBV4-3 | few | TGCGCCAGCAGTAAAACAGGGGGCGCAGGGTATGGCTACACCTTC | CASSKTGGAGYGYTF
TRBJ2-7 | . | 16 | TRBV20-1 | many | TGCAGTGCGGGGCCTTGGGGGTGGGAACTCTCCTACGAGCAGTACTTC | CSAGPWGWELSYEQYF
TRBJ2-5 | . | 15 | TRBV20-1 | many | TGCAGTGCTAGAGATTTTAAGCAGATTGGAGAGACCCAGTACTTC | CSARDFKQIGETQYF
TRBJ1-1 | . | 16 | TRBV18 | many | TGTGCCAGCTCACCCTTACAGCGGGGCGTCAACACTGAAGCTTTCTTT | CASSPLQRGVNTEAFF
TRBJ2-5 | . | 13 | TRBV24-1 | many | TGTGCCACCAGCGTCGGGAGCCAAGAGACCCAGTACTTC | CATSVGSQETQYF
TRBJ1-2 | . | 13 | TRBV6-1 | many | TGTGCCAGCGTACCGACCGGACAGCGTGGCTACACCTTC | CASVPTGQRGYTF
TRBJ2-2 | . | 12 | TRBV9 | many | TGTGCCAGCAGCTCGGAGTACGCGGAGCTGTTTTTT | CASSSEYAELFF
TRBJ2-5 | . | 13 | TRBV6-1 | many | TGTGCCAGCAGGGAGACCCCGCTGGAGACCCAGTACTTC | CASRETPLETQYF
TRBJ2-7 | TRBD1 | 16 | TRBV6-2/TRBV6-3 | many | TGTGCCAGCACTCTAGGGACAGCTTCCTACTCCTACGAGCAGTACTTC | CASTLGTASYSYEQYF
TRBJ1-1 | . | 15 | TRBV18 | . | TGTGCCAGCTCATTACATCTAGGGGTGGGCACTGAAGCTTTCTTT | CASSLHLGVGTEAFF
TRBJ2-7 | TRBD2 | 15 | TRBV20-1 | many | TGCAGTGCTAGAGAGGAGGGGCGGGAGAAGTACGAGCAGTACTTC | CSAREEGREKYEQYF
TRBJ2-2 | . | 16 | TRBV6-5 | . | TGTGCCAGCAGTTACTTTGCTCGGGGAAGTGGGGGGGAGCTGTTTTTT | CASSYFARGSGGELFF
TRBJ1-5 | . | 16 | TRBV6-1 | . | TGTGCCAGCAGCCTGTCGGGCGGAAATAGCAATCAGCCCCAGCATTTT | CASSLSGGNSNQPQHF
TRBJ1-1 | . | 15 | TRBV12-3/TRBV12-4 | . | TGTGCCAGCATCTTAGGGCCGGTTTGGCACACTGAAGCTTTCTTT | CASILGPVWHTEAFF